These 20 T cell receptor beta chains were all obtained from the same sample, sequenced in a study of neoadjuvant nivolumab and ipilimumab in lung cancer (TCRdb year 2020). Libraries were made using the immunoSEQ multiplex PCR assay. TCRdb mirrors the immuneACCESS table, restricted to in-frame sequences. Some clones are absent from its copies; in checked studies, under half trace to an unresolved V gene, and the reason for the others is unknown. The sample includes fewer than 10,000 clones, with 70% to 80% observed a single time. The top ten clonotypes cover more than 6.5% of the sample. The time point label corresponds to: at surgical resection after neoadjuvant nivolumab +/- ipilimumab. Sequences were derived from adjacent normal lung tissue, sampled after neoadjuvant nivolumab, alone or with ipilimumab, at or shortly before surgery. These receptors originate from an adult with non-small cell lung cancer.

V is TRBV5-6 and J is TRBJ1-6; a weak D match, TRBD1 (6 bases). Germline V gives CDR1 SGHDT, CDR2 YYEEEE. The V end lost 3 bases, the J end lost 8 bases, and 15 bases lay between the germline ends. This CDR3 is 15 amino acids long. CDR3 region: CASSSSWEGDSPLHF. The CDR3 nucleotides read TGTGCCAGCAGCTCCTCCTGGGAGGGGGATTCACCCCTCCACTTT.

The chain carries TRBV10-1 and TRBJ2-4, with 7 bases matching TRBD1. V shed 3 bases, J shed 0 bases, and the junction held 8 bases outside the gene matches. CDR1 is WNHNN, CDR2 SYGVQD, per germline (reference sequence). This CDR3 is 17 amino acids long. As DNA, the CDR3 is TGCGCCAGCAGTGATGGACAGGCCAATTTAGCCAAAAACATTCAGTACTTC. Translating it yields CASSDGQANLAKNIQYF.

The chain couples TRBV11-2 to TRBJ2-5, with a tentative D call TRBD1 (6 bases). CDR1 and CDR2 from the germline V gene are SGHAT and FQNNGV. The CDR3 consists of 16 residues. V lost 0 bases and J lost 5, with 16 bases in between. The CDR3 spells CASSLDLEGVDETQYF. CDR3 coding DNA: TGTGCCAGCAGCTTAGATCTCGAGGGGGTAGACGAGACCCAGTACTTC.

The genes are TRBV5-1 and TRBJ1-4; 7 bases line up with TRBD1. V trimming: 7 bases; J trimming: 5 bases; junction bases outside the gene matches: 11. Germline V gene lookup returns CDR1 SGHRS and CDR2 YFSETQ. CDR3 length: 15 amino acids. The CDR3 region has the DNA TGCGCCAGCTCGATACTGGGGACAGAAAATGAAAAACTGTTTTTT. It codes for CASSILGTENEKLFF.

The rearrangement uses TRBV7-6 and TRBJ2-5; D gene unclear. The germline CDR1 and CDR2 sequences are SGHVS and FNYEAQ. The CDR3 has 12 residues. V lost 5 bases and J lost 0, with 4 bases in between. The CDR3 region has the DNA TGTGCCAGCAGCCCGTACCAAGAGACCCAGTACTTC. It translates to CASSPYQETQYF.

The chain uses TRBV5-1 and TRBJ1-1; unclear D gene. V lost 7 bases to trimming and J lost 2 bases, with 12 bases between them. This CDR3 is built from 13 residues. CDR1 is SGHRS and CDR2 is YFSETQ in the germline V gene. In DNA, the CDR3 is TGCGCCAGCTGCCCGGGAGGCAACACTGAAGCTTTCTTT. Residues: CASCPGGNTEAFF. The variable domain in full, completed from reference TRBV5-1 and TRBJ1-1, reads KAGVTQTPRYLIKTRGQQVTLSCSPISGHRSVSWYQQTPGQGLQFLFEYFSETQRNKGNFPGRFSGRQFSNSRSEMNVSTLELGDSALYLCASCPGGNTEAFFGQGTRLTVV.

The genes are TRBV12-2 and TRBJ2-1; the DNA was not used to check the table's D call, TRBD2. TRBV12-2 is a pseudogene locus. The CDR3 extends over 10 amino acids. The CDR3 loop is CASRLAGRFF. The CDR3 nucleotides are TGTGCAAGTCGCTTAGCCGGGAGGTTCTTC.

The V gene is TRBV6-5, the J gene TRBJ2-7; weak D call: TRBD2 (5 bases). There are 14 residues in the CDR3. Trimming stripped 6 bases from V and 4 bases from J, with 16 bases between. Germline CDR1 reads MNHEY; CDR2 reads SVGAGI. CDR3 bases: TGTGCCAGCAGACCGGGGTTGCTTGCGTACGAGCAGTACTTC. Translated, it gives CASRPGLLAYEQYF.

CDR3 loop: CASGDRVTEKLFF. DNA for the CDR3: TGTGCCAGCGGGGACAGGGTTACTGAAAAACTGTTTTTT. This chain joins TRBV14 and TRBJ1-4; 9 nucleotides agree with TRBD1. Unmatched junction bases numbered 5, after V lost 8 bases and J lost 7 bases. CDR3 length: 13 residues. CDR1 and CDR2 (germline): SGHDN, FVKESK.

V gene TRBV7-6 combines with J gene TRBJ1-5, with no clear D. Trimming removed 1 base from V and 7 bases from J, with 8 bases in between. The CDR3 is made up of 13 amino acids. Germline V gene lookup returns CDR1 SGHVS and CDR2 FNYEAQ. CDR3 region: CASSLGRGQPQHF. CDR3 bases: TGTGCCAGCAGCTTAGGGAGAGGACAGCCCCAGCATTTT.

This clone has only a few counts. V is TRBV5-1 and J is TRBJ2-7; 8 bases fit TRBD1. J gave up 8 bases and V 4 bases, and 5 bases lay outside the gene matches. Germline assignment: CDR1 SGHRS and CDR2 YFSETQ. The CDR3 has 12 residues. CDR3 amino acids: CASSHRQGKQYF. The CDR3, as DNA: TGCGCCAGCAGCCACCGACAGGGGAAGCAGTACTTC.

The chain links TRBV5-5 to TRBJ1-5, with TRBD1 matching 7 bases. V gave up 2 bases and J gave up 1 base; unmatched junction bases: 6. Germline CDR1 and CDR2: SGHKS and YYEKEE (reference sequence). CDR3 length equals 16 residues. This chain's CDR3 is CASSLEGARSNQPQHF. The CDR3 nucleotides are TGTGCCAGCAGCTTAGAGGGGGCGCGGAGCAATCAGCCCCAGCATTTT.

The CDR3: CASSNPRGKAFF. The CDR3 DNA sequence: TGTGCCAGCTCGAACCCCAGGGGAAAAGCTTTCTTT. This chain connects TRBV28 to TRBJ1-1, with a possible D match to TRBD1 (6 bases). CDR1 MDHEN and CDR2 SYDVKM come from the germline V gene. The CDR3 sequence is 12 residues long. With 8 bases removed from V and 9 bases from J, the gap between germline ends came to 16 bases.

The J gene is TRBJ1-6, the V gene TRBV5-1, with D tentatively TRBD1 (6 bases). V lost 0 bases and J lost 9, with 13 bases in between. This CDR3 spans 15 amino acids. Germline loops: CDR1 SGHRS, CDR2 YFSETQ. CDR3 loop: CASSLDQTQGSPLHF. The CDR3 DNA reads TGCGCCAGCAGCTTGGACCAGACACAGGGTTCACCCCTCCACTTT.

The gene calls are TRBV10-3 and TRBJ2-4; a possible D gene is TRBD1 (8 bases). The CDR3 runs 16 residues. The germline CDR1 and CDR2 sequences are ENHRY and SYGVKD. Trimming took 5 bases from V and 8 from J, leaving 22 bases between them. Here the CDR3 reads CAISRGVGQGGDIQYF. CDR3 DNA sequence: TGTGCCATCAGTAGGGGGGTTGGACAGGGAGGGGACATTCAGTACTTC.

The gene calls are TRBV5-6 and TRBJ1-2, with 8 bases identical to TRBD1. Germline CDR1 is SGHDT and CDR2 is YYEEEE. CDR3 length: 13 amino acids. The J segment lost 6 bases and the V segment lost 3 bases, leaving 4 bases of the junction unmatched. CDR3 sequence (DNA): TGTGCCAGCAGCTCCGGGACAGGAAATGGCTACACCTTC. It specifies CASSSGTGNGYTF.

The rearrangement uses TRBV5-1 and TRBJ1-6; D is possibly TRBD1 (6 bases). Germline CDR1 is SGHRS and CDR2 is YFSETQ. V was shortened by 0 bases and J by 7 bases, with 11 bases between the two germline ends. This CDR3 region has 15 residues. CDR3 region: CASSLEGHSNSPLHF. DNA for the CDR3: TGCGCCAGCAGCTTGGAGGGACACAGCAATTCACCCCTCCACTTT. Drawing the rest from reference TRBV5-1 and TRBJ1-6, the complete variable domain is KAGVTQTPRYLIKTRGQQVTLSCSPISGHRSVSWYQQTPGQGLQFLFEYFSETQRNKGNFPGRFSGRQFSNSRSEMNVSTLELGDSALYLCASSLEGHSNSPLHFGNGTRLTVT.

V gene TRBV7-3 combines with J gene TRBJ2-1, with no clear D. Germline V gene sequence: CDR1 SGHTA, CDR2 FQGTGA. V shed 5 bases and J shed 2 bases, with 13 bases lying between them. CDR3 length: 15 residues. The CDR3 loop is CASSPSRAAYNEQFF. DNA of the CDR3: TGTGCCAGCAGCCCCAGTCGGGCGGCCTACAATGAGCAGTTCTTC. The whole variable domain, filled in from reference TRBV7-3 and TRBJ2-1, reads GAGVSQTPSNKVTEKGKYVELRCDPISGHTALYWYRQSLGQGPEFLIYFQGTGAADDSGLPNDRFFAVRPEGSVSTLKIQRTERGDSAVYLCASSPSRAAYNEQFFGPGTRLTVL.

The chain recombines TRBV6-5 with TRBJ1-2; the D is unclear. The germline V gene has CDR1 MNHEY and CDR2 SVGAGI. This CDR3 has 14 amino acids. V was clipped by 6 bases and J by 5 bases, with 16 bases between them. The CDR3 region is CASRSGPGFYGYTF. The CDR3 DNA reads TGTGCCAGCAGGTCTGGGCCGGGTTTTTATGGCTACACCTTC.

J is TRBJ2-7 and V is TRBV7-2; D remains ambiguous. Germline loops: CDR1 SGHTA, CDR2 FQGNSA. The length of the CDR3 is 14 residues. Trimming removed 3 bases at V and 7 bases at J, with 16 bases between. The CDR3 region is CASSLLSPAGEQYF. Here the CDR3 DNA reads TGTGCCAGCAGCTTGTTGAGCCCCGCTGGGGAGCAGTACTTC.